This T cell receptor beta chain was captured in a study of somatic mutations in cytotoxic T cells in rheumatoid arthritis. For the study at large: The flow sorting of some V beta antibody-stained T-cell populations reached nearly 100% purity, and the sorted populations included V beta1+ cells sequenced for TCRB.

Concerning this clone itself: Its antigen remains unidentified.

Germline loops: CDR1 SGHAT, CDR2 FQDESV (reference sequence). The germline V and J ends were trimmed by 6 bases and 0 bases, with 15 bases remaining between them. The CDR3 has 15 residues. Sequencing used immunoSEQ multiplex PCR; TCRdb keeps in-frame clones, though not all of them. The data show 35,000 to 45,000 clones, around 80% seen once. Study results and limitations: The targets (antigens) of the expanded CD8+ clones were not known. CD8+ clonality rose with age in rheumatoid arthritis patients, unlike in healthy controls.

The chain joins TRBV11-1 to TRBJ2-7; perhaps D is TRBD1 or TRBD2 (5 bases each). The clonotype comes from a man aged 40-50 years in good health. Sequencing was done on a sample of CD8+ T cells sorted from blood. CDR3 region: CASSGAWGNSYEQYF. In DNA form, the CDR3 reads TGTGCCAGCAGTGGAGCCTGGGGGAACTCCTACGAGCAGTACTTC.